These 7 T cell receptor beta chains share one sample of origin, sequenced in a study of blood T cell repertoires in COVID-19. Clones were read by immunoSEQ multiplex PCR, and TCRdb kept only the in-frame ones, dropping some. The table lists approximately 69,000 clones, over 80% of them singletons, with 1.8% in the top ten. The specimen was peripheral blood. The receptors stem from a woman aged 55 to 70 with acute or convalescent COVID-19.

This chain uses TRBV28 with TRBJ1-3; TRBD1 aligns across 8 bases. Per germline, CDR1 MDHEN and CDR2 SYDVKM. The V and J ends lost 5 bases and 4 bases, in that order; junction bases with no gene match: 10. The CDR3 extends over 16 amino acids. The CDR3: CASSPDRVLAGNTIYF. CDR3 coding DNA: TGTGCCAGCAGTCCGGACAGGGTGTTGGCAGGAAACACCATATATTTT.

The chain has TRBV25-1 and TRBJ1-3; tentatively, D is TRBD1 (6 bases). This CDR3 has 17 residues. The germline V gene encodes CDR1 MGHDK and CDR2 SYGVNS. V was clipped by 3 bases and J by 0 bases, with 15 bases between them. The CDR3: CASSDRQDLFSGNTIYF. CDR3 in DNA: TGTGCCAGCAGTGATCGACAGGATTTGTTCTCTGGAAACACCATATATTTT.

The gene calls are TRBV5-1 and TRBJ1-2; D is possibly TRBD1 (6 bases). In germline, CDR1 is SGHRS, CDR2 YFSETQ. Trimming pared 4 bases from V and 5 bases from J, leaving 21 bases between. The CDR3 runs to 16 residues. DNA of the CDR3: TGCGCCAGCAGCCTACACTCCGGACAGCAAAATTATGGCTACACCTTC. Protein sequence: CASSLHSGQQNYGYTF.

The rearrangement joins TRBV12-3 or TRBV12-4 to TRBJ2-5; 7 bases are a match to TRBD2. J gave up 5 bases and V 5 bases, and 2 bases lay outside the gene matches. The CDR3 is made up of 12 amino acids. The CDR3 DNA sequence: TGTGCCAGCAGTACGACTAGCGAGACCCAGTACTTC. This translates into CASSTTSETQYF.

CDR3 DNA: TGTGCCAGCAGTGAGCGGGGTTCGGTACATGGCTACACCTTC. It specifies CASSERGSVHGYTF. The chain couples TRBV6-1 to TRBJ1-2; D not certain. Germline V lookup: CDR1 MNHNS, CDR2 SASEGT. V lost 3 bases and J lost 6, with 14 bases in between. CDR3 size: 14 residues.

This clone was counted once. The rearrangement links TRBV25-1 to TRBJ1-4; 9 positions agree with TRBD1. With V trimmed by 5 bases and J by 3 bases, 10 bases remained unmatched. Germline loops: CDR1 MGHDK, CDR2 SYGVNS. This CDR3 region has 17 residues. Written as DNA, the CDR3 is TGTGCCAGCAGTCCCCAGGACAGGGGAGTAGCTAATGAAAAACTGTTTTTT. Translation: CASSPQDRGVANEKLFF. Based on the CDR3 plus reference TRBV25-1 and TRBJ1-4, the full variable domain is EADIYQTPRYLVIGTGKKITLECSQTMGHDKMYWYQQDPGMELHLIHYSYGVNSTEKGDLSSESTVSRIRTEHFPLTLESARPSHTSQYLCASSPQDRGVANEKLFFGSGTQLSVL.

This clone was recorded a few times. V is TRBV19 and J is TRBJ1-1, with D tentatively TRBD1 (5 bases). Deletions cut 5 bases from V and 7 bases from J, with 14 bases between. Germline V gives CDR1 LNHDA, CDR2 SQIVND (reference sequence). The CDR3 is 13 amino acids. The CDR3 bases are TGTGCCAGTAGTTGGGAGGGGCGAGGTGAAGCTTTCTTT. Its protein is CASSWEGRGEAFF.